A selection of T cell receptor beta chains follows, all from one sample in a study of T-cell reconstitution after alpha-beta-depleted transplantation in children. TCRdb re-called the PCR reads with MiXCR, one entry per CDR3 protein. The table includes hundreds of thousands of distinct CDR3 sequences, around a sixth detected once. The starting material was PBMCs from the stem cell graft donor, obtained from the stem cell graft. The receptors stem from a human donor who donated a stem cell graft to a child with acute myeloid leukemia. Both conserved end residues are part of each CDR3. The D gene is left open where the match is weak. Rows may omit the clone size; those that give it use once, few, many or a size class.

NA,TRBV6-5,TRBJ2-7,few,CASKSPRGEQYF,TGTGCCAGCAAAAGTCCCCGGGGCGAGCAGTACTTC
NA,TRBV7-2,TRBJ1-3,NA,CASSRGFGAGNTIYF,TGTGCCAGCAGCCGCGGGTTCGGGGCTGGAAACACCATATATTTT
NA,TRBV20-1,TRBJ2-1,few,CSATSQGTYYNEQFF,TGCAGTGCTACCTCCCAGGGGACATACTACAATGAGCAGTTCTTC
TRBD1,TRBV28,TRBJ1-2,NA,CASSSLPRGDPYGYTF,TGTGCCAGCAGTTCCCTTCCCAGGGGGGATCCCTATGGCTACACCTTC
NA,TRBV20-1,TRBJ2-5,many,CSARWDGKQETQYF,TGCAGTGCTAGATGGGACGGAAAACAAGAGACCCAGTACTTC
NA,TRBV21-1,TRBJ2-3,NA,CASSNVGQFYNTDTQYF,TGTGCCAGCAGCAACGTGGGCCAGTTCTACAACACAGATACGCAGTATTTT
TRBD1,TRBV7-2,TRBJ1-5,NA,CASSSGQGFGNQPQHF,TGTGCCAGCAGCTCAGGACAGGGTTTCGGCAATCAGCCCCAGCATTTT
TRBD1,TRBV6-2/TRBV6-3,TRBJ2-2,NA,CASSTPGQGRPGELFF,TGTGCCAGCAGTACACCGGGACAGGGGCGCCCCGGGGAGCTGTTTTTT
NA,TRBV20-1,TRBJ2-1,many,CSASTGKVQFF,TGCAGTGCGAGCACAGGGAAGGTGCAGTTCTTC
NA,TRBV6-5,TRBJ2-1,many,CASSYQGDNEQFF,TGTGCCAGCAGTTACCAGGGCGACAATGAGCAGTTCTTC
TRBD1,TRBV20-1,TRBJ1-4,once,CSARVDARGTREKVFF,TGCAGTGCTAGAGTGGACGCCAGGGGGACCAGGGAAAAAGTGTTTTTT
NA,TRBV11-3,TRBJ2-1,NA,CASSTHRGDNEQFF,TGTGCCAGCAGCACCCACCGCGGGGACAATGAGCAGTTCTTC
TRBD1,TRBV20-1,TRBJ1-5,NA,CSAWRAGQGVSNQPQHF,TGCAGCGCCTGGAGGGCGGGTCAGGGGGTTAGTAATCAGCCCCAGCATTTT
NA,TRBV7-2,TRBJ1-5,NA,CASSPRGSHQPQHF,TGTGCCAGCAGCCCCCGGGGGTCACATCAGCCCCAGCATTTT
NA,TRBV11-2,TRBJ2-2,NA,CASSLKARSVRFTGELFF,TGTGCCAGCAGCTTAAAAGCCCGATCGGTCAGATTTACCGGGGAGCTGTTTTTT
NA,TRBV3-1,TRBJ2-6,NA,CASSQEVGLSSGANVLTF,TGTGCCAGCAGCCAAGAGGTGGGTCTTAGCTCTGGGGCCAACGTCCTGACTTTC
NA,TRBV29-1,TRBJ1-1,many,CSVGGLGGLLDTEAFF,TGCAGCGTTGGCGGGTTAGGGGGTTTATTGGACACTGAAGCTTTCTTT
NA,TRBV7-9,TRBJ2-1,NA,CASSWLDVKQFF,TGTGCCAGCAGCTGGCTCGACGTTAAGCAGTTCTTC
NA,TRBV29-1,TRBJ2-7,NA,CCVIAAAGINEQYF,TGCTGCGTCATCGCGGCGGCAGGGATTAACGAGCAGTACTTC
NA,TRBV20-1,TRBJ2-3,NA,CSALGAGWDTQYF,TGCAGTGCTCTCGGGGCTGGATGGGATACGCAGTATTTT
NA,TRBV29-1,TRBJ1-2,many,CSVEGGRGGYTF,TGCAGCGTTGAAGGGGGCAGGGGCGGCTACACCTTC
TRBD1,TRBV19,TRBJ1-1,NA,CASQRQGHTEAFF,TGTGCCAGTCAGCGACAGGGCCACACTGAAGCTTTCTTT
TRBD1,TRBV12-3/TRBV12-4,TRBJ2-1,NA,CASRWTGAREQFF,TGTGCCAGCAGATGGACAGGGGCCCGTGAGCAGTTCTTC
TRBD2,TRBV20-1,TRBJ2-1,NA,CSAKTLAGGGNEQFF,TGCAGTGCCAAGACCCTAGCGGGGGGGGGCAATGAGCAGTTCTTC
NA,TRBV12-3/TRBV12-4,TRBJ2-3,NA,CASSPRQSTDTQYF,TGTGCCAGCAGTCCCCGGCAGAGCACAGATACGCAGTATTTT
NA,TRBV7-2,TRBJ2-1,NA,CASSSPWGDNEQFF,TGTGCCAGCAGCTCTCCGTGGGGGGACAATGAGCAGTTCTTC
NA,TRBV5-1,TRBJ2-1,few,CASSPRGGHNEQFF,TGCGCCAGCAGCCCGCGGGGCGGGCACAATGAGCAGTTCTTC
TRBD1,TRBV30,TRBJ2-1,many,CAWSVVRDREQFF,TGTGCCTGGAGTGTAGTACGGGACAGGGAGCAGTTCTTC
NA,TRBV20-1,TRBJ1-5,NA,CSAITSNQPQHF,TGCAGTGCTATCACTAGCAATCAGCCCCAGCATTTT
TRBD1,TRBV20-1,TRBJ1-1,NA,CCARSQGQGGGNTEAFF,TGCTGTGCTAGATCCCAGGGACAGGGGGGGGGGAACACTGAAGCTTTCTTT
TRBD2,TRBV7-2,TRBJ2-5,many,CASSFSPGGGETQYF,TGTGCCAGCAGCTTCTCTCCTGGGGGGGGGGAGACCCAGTACTTC
NA,TRBV6-2/TRBV6-3,TRBJ2-7,few,CASSLQQSWQYF,TGTGCCAGCAGTCTCCAACAGTCCTGGCAGTACTTC
TRBD2,TRBV20-1,TRBJ2-7,few,CSATWTSDEQYF,TGCAGTGCTACCTGGACTAGCGACGAGCAGTACTTC
NA,TRBV7-9,TRBJ2-2,many,CASSGGLGRTGELFF,TGTGCCAGCAGCGGAGGGCTAGGAAGGACCGGGGAGCTGTTTTTT
TRBD2,TRBV2,TRBJ2-5,few,CASSEEAGGADETQYF,TGTGCCAGCAGTGAAGAGGCGGGGGGCGCGGATGAGACCCAGTACTTC
TRBD2,TRBV20-1,TRBJ2-3,many,CSASSGGSLTDTQYF,TGCAGTGCTTCTAGCGGGGGTTCCCTCACAGATACGCAGTATTTT
NA,TRBV6-2/TRBV6-3,TRBJ2-1,NA,CASSWRASYNEQFF,TGTGCCAGCAGTTGGCGGGCCTCCTACAATGAGCAGTTCTTC
TRBD2,TRBV5-4,TRBJ2-7,few,CASSMTSGGSYEQYF,TGTGCCAGCAGCATGACTAGCGGGGGTTCTTACGAGCAGTACTTC
NA,TRBV7-9,TRBJ1-3,NA,CASSLNRAEGGGNTIYF,TGTGCCAGCAGCTTAAATAGGGCCGAGGGCGGCGGAAACACCATATATTTT
TRBD1,TRBV12-3/TRBV12-4,TRBJ1-5,many,CASSMTGQQPQHF,TGTGCCAGCAGTATGACAGGGCAACAGCCCCAGCATTTT
TRBD1,TRBV6-5,TRBJ2-7,many,CASSYRSLDRGYEQYF,TGTGCCAGCAGTTACCGTTCGTTGGACAGGGGTTACGAGCAGTACTTC
TRBD1,TRBV7-2,TRBJ1-5,NA,CASSKRTGARQPQHF,TGTGCCAGCAGCAAACGGACAGGGGCTCGCCAGCCCCAGCATTTT